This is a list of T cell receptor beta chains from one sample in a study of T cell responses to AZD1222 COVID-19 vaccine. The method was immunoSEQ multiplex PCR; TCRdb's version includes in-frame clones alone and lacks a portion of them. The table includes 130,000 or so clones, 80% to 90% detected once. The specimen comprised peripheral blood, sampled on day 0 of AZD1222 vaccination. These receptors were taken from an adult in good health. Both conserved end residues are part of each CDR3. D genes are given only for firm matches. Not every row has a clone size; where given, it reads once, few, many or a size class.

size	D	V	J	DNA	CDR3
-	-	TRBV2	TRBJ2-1	TGTGCCAGCAGGAGCCCGGTATACAATGAGCAGTTCTTC	CASRSPVYNEQFF
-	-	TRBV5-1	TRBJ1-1	TGCGCCAGCAGCTTGGACGCGTCGAACACTGAAGCTTTCTTT	CASSLDASNTEAFF
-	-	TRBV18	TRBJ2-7	TGTGCCAACTCACCACCGATTGGAGGTATCGAGCAGTACTTC	CANSPPIGGIEQYF
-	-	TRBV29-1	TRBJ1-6	TGCAGCGTTGGAGAGTATAATTCACCCCTCCACTTT	CSVGEYNSPLHF
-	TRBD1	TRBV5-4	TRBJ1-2	TGTGCCAGCAGCCGCCCCGGCACAGGGGACAGCTATGGCTACACCTTC	CASSRPGTGDSYGYTF
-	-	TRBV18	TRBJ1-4	TGTGCCAGCTCACCACTTCAATTTGAAAAACTGTTTTTT	CASSPLQFEKLFF
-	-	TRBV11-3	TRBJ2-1	TGTGCCAGCAGCTCAGCCTATTACAATGAGCAGTTCTTC	CASSSAYYNEQFF
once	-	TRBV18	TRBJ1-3	TGTGCCAGCTCAGCCACAGGTGGGAGCTCTGGAAACACCATATATTTT	CASSATGGSSGNTIYF
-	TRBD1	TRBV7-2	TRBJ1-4	TGTGCCAGCAGCTTAGGAGACAGGGATAATGAAAAACTGTTTTTT	CASSLGDRDNEKLFF
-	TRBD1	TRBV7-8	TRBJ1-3	TGTGCCAGCAGCCCGGACAGGGTTGGAAACACCATATATTTT	CASSPDRVGNTIYF
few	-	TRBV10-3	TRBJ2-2	TGTGCCATCGGGGTGACCGGGGAGCTGTTTTTT	CAIGVTGELFF
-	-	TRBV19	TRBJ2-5	TGTGCCAGTAGTTCCCGGACTTGGGGTTCGGAGACCCAGTACTTC	CASSSRTWGSETQYF
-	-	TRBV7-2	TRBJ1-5	TGTGCCAGCAGCTTAGCAGGGTATCAGCCCCAGCATTTT	CASSLAGYQPQHF
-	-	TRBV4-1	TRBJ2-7	TGCGCCAGCAGCCAAGTAGTCGGAAACTACGAGCAGTACTTC	CASSQVVGNYEQYF
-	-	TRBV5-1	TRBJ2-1	TGCGCCAGCAGCTGGGACTACAATGAGCAGTTCTTC	CASSWDYNEQFF
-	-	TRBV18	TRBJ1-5	TGTGCCAGCTCAGGGAGCAATCAGCCCCAGCATTTT	CASSGSNQPQHF
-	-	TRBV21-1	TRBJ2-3	TGTGCCTTTGAGAGGACAGGGGACGGCTATTTT	CAFERTGDGYF